These 26 T cell receptor beta chains came from one sample sequenced in a study of T cells in Graves' hyperthyroidism and ophthalmopathy. From RNA transcripts, TCR beta CDR3 regions were amplified. A first-round RT-PCR of the TCR CDR3 used the HTBI primer set. TCRdb reanalysed the multiplex PCR reads using MiXCR and keeps one entry per CDR3 protein. The sample consists of 360,000 or so distinct CDR3 sequences, roughly 19% of them appearing once. The material sequenced was blood. The receptors were sampled from a young woman with Graves' hyperthyroidism.

CDR3 residues: CASSPGGGDSYEQYF. The CDR3 nucleotides are TGTGCCAGCAGCCCGGGCGGGGGAGACTCCTACGAGCAGTACTTC. The V call is TRBV7-2, the J call TRBJ2-7, with TRBD2 matching over 7 bases. The CDR3 has 15 residues. CDR1 is SGHTA and CDR2 is FQGNSA in the germline V gene. V lost 5 bases and J lost 0; bases outside the gene matches: 7.

This clonotype was picked up many times. An end of the junction differs from the germline gene, which may be a read error. The chain uses TRBV20-1 and TRBJ2-5, with D possibly TRBD1 on 5 matching bases. Germline CDR1 reads DFQATT; CDR2 reads SNEGSKA (reference sequence). The CDR3 has 15 residues. The CDR3 spells CSARDRAGIGETQYF. As DNA, the CDR3 is TGCAGTGCCAGAGATAGGGCAGGGATCGGGGAGACCCAGTACTTC.

Ten or more counts support this clonotype. The chain links TRBV4-1 to TRBJ1-2, with TRBD1 identical over 8 bases. Trimming removed 4 bases from V and 8 bases from J; junction bases left unmatched: 15. The CDR3 covers 16 residues. Germline CDR1 is MGHRA and CDR2 is YSYEKL. The CDR3 region is CASSLSPGGANEGYTF. CDR3 coding DNA: TGCGCCAGCAGCCTATCCCCAGGGGGCGCGAATGAGGGCTACACCTTC.

This clonotype was seen repeatedly, ten times or more. The rearrangement uses TRBV12-3 or TRBV12-4 and TRBJ2-5; the match to TRBD1 covers 8 bases. V gave up 6 bases and J gave up 4 bases; unmatched junction bases: 4. CDR3 length equals 13 residues. The CDR3 sequence is CASRQGAAETQYF. The CDR3 bases are TGTGCCAGCAGGCAGGGGGCCGCAGAGACCCAGTACTTC.

The chain links TRBV7-9 to TRBJ2-5; 7 bases are a match to TRBD1. Germline CDR1 is SEHNR and CDR2 is FQNEAQ (reference sequence). The CDR3 has 16 residues. The J segment lost 4 bases and the V segment lost 4 bases, leaving 12 bases of the junction unmatched. The CDR3 region is CASSSRGRGPGETQYF. CDR3 DNA sequence: TGTGCCAGCAGCTCCCGGGGAAGGGGGCCGGGAGAGACCCAGTACTTC.

This clonotype was observed at least ten times. This chain uses TRBV27 with TRBJ2-7; no clear D. The CDR3 spans 14 residues. Germline V gene data show CDR1 as MNHEY and CDR2 as SMNVEV (reference sequence). Trimming removed 5 bases from V and 0 bases from J, with 11 bases in between. CDR3 sequence (DNA): TGTGCCAGCAGTCGGCCAAGCAACTCCTACGAGCAGTACTTC. Its protein is CASSRPSNSYEQYF.

This clonotype was detected many times. V gene TRBV15 combines with J gene TRBJ1-1; D may be TRBD1 (5 bases). Germline-derived CDR1 and CDR2 are LNHNV and YYDKDF (reference sequence). The CDR3 is made up of 15 amino acids. V lost 1 base to trimming and J lost 6 bases, with 15 bases between them. The CDR3 sequence is CATSRGGHFFAEAFF. CDR3 DNA sequence: TGTGCCACCAGCAGAGGCGGACATTTTTTTGCTGAAGCTTTCTTT.

This clonotype came up many times. The chain has TRBV12-3 or TRBV12-4 and TRBJ1-3; 11 bases are a match to TRBD1. The CDR3 is 15 amino acids. V dropped 5 bases and J dropped 4; count of bases not matched to a gene: 4. DNA of the CDR3: TGTGCCAGCAGTCCCGGGACAGGGGGAGGAAACACCATATATTTT. Its protein product is CASSPGTGGGNTIYF.

This clonotype showed up many times. The J gene is TRBJ2-7, the V gene TRBV6-1; D possibly corresponds to TRBD1 (5 bases). Trimming took 5 bases from V and 2 from J, leaving 13 bases between them. Germline CDR1 is MNHNS and CDR2 is SASEGT. The CDR3 is 14 amino acids. CDR3 bases: TGTGCCAGCAGTCCCAAAGCGACAGCCTACGAGCAGTACTTC. Protein sequence: CASSPKATAYEQYF.

This chain links TRBV10-3 with TRBJ2-1; 12 bases line up with TRBD2. This CDR3 contains 16 residues. V shed 4 bases, J shed 9 bases, and the junction held 10 bases outside the gene matches. Germline values: CDR1 ENHRY, CDR2 SYGVKD. In nucleotides, the CDR3 is TGTGCCATCAGTGGGGCTTCTAGCGGGGGGGCGGTTGAGCAGTTCTTC. Its translation is CAISGASSGGAVEQFF.

This clonotype was picked up many times. This chain connects TRBV20-1 to TRBJ1-2; a weak D match, TRBD1 (5 bases). Trimming removed 0 bases at V and 11 bases at J, with 13 bases between. The CDR3 is 12 residues long. Germline CDR1 DFQATT, CDR2 SNEGSKA (reference sequence). CDR3 region: CSAREWDGGYTF. The CDR3 DNA reads TGCAGTGCTAGAGAGTGGGACGGCGGATACACCTTC.

Ten or more counts support this clonotype. The rearrangement joins TRBV5-6 to TRBJ1-1, with 11 bases identical to TRBD1. Germline V gene sequence: CDR1 SGHDT, CDR2 YYEEEE. J lost 11 bases, V lost 4 bases, and 7 bases had no gene match. The CDR3 covers 13 residues. As DNA, the CDR3 is TGTGCCAGCAGCCGAGGGACAGGGGGTTCGGCTTTCTTT. Its translation: CASSRGTGGSAFF.

This clonotype was detected ten times or more. The chain joins TRBV7-6 to TRBJ2-5; tentatively, D is TRBD2 (6 bases). CDR1 and CDR2 (germline): SGHVS, FNYEAQ. This CDR3 contains 15 residues. Trimming pared 1 base from V and 5 bases from J, leaving 14 bases between. In DNA form, the CDR3 reads TGTGCCAGCAGCTTAGGGCGGGGAAAGGGCGAGACCCAGTACTTC. Its protein product is CASSLGRGKGETQYF.

This clonotype has at least ten counts. The chain joins TRBV20-1 to TRBJ2-2; the D gene is possibly TRBD2 (6 bases). The CDR3 spans 15 residues. The germline V and J ends were trimmed by 6 bases and 3 bases, with 17 bases remaining between them. Germline V CDR1 and CDR2: DFQATT, SNEGSKA (reference sequence). The CDR3 reads CSAPSGTLYTGELFF. CDR3 DNA: TGCAGTGCCCCTTCCGGGACTTTATACACCGGGGAGCTGTTTTTT.

A remark on this clonotype: It may be a read error: a sequence one base away is much more abundant. This chain joins TRBV18 and TRBJ1-2; TRBD1 matches 7 bases. The CDR3 extends over 15 amino acids. Looked up from germline, CDR1 is KGHSH and CDR2 is LQKENI. In nucleotides, the CDR3 is TGTGCCAGCTCATCACCGACAGGGAGAGACTATGGCTACACCTTC. It yields the protein CASSSPTGRDYGYTF.

The chain employs TRBV6-5 and TRBJ2-7; D is undetermined. Trimming shortened V by 4 bases and J by 2 bases, and 18 bases separated the two germline ends. Looked up from germline, CDR1 is MNHEY and CDR2 is SVGAGI. The CDR3 contains 16 residues. The CDR3 loop reads CASSSRSARLTYEQYF. DNA of the CDR3: TGTGCCAGCAGTTCCCGTTCCGCCAGGCTAACCTACGAGCAGTACTTC.

This chain uses TRBV28 with TRBJ1-1; D gene unclear. Trimming took 8 bases from V and 7 from J, leaving 11 bases between them. The CDR3 length is 11 residues. Germline lookup yields CDR1 MDHEN and CDR2 SYDVKM. CDR3 loop: CASLYGSEAFF. The CDR3 nucleotides are TGTGCCAGCCTCTACGGCAGTGAAGCTTTCTTT.

There are a few counts of this clonotype. This sequence joins TRBV27 and TRBJ2-3; 9 nucleotides agree with TRBD2. The junction had 3 bases not matched to a gene; V was cut back by 5 bases and J by 6 bases. The germline V gene has CDR1 MNHEY and CDR2 SMNVEV (reference sequence). This CDR3 has 13 residues. This chain's CDR3 is CASSHGLADTQYF. The CDR3, as DNA: TGTGCCAGCAGTCATGGACTAGCGGATACGCAGTATTTT.

The genes are TRBV2 and TRBJ1-1; D is undetermined. The V and J ends lost 7 bases and 1 base respectively, with 13 bases between them. Per the germline V gene, CDR1 is SNHLY and CDR2 is FYNNEI. The CDR3 covers 14 residues. CDR3 amino acids: CASNTRSGNTEAFF. CDR3 nucleotide sequence: TGTGCCAGCAATACCCGGTCAGGGAACACTGAAGCTTTCTTT.

This clonotype occurred many times. This sequence joins TRBV28 and TRBJ1-2, with D possibly being TRBD1 (5 bases). V lost 7 bases and J 5 bases, leaving 14 bases between the germline ends. Germline values: CDR1 MDHEN, CDR2 SYDVKM. CDR3 length: 13 amino acids. The CDR3 DNA follows: TGTGCCAGCACCGTGACAGCCGCTTATGGCTACACCTTC. Protein: CASTVTAAYGYTF.

This clonotype was seen only a few times. The chain links TRBV9 to TRBJ1-1; no clear D gene. Germline values: CDR1 SGDLS, CDR2 YYNGEE. Trimming stripped 4 bases from V and 1 base from J, with 17 bases between. CDR3 length: 16 amino acids. Here the CDR3 DNA reads TGTGCCAGCAGCCACTCTTGGGCGGAGGGGAACACTGAAGCTTTCTTT. It yields the protein CASSHSWAEGNTEAFF.

This clonotype was seen repeatedly, ten times or more. The V and J genes are TRBV11-2 and TRBJ2-5; TRBD2 might be the D (5 bases). Trimming removed 7 bases at V and 3 bases at J, with 12 bases between. This CDR3 spans 13 amino acids. The germline gives CDR1 SGHAT, CDR2 FQNNGV. CDR3 bases: TGTGCCAGCAAGACTCCGGGGAAAGAGACCCAGTACTTC. As protein: CASKTPGKETQYF.

About this clonotype itself: A read error may produce the germline difference seen at one junction end. J is TRBJ2-4 and V is TRBV27, with D uncertain. CDR3 length: 15 residues. The V gene's germline CDR1 is MNHEY and CDR2 SMNVEV (reference sequence). The CDR3: CASSLESRYKNIKYF. As DNA, the CDR3 is TGTGCCAGCAGTTTGGAGAGTCGGTACAAAAACATTAAGTACTTC.

This clonotype was recorded at least ten times. The V and J genes are TRBV20-1 and TRBJ2-5, with 10 bases that match TRBD2. V dropped 3 bases and J dropped 4; count of bases not matched to a gene: 8. This CDR3 region has 15 residues. Germline loops: CDR1 DFQATT, CDR2 SNEGSKA (reference sequence). This chain's CDR3 is CSASRAGGPGETQYF. The DNA of the CDR3 is TGCAGTGCTAGCAGAGCGGGGGGGCCGGGAGAGACCCAGTACTTC.

This clonotype was counted at least ten times. V and J are TRBV2 and TRBJ1-2; no firm D call. With 7 bases removed from V and 2 bases from J, the gap between germline ends came to 14 bases. Per germline, CDR1 SNHLY and CDR2 FYNNEI. CDR3 length equals 14 residues. The CDR3 region is CASKNWAENYGYTF. CDR3 coding DNA: TGTGCCAGCAAAAACTGGGCAGAAAACTATGGCTACACCTTC.

This clonotype was counted ten times or more. The rearrangement joins TRBV25-1 to TRBJ1-3, with 7 bases matching TRBD1. J was trimmed by 2 bases and V by 3 bases; bases with no gene match: 7. CDR3 size: 16 residues. The V gene's germline CDR1 is MGHDK and CDR2 SYGVNS. CDR3 protein: CASSDSQGGTGNTIYF. The CDR3, as DNA: TGTGCCAGCAGTGACTCCCAGGGGGGAACTGGAAACACCATATATTTT.